The next 2 T cell receptor beta chains were all read from a single sample in a study of technical replicates of blood from a few donors. Using immunoSEQ multiplex PCR, the repertoire was profiled, and TCRdb retains in-frame clones only, with some absent. The profile covers about 61,000 clones, with around 97% appearing a single time and approximately 0.21% taken by the ten largest. Sequencing was done on a sample of T cells isolated from PBMCs. These receptors were taken from a human donor in good health.

CDR3 sequence: CASSQVRTGDTGELFF. As DNA, the CDR3 is TGCGCCAGCAGCCAAGTGAGGACAGGCGACACCGGGGAGCTGTTTTTT. The chain is built from TRBV4-1 and TRBJ2-2; 7 bases agree with TRBD1. V dropped 1 base and J dropped 3; count of bases not matched to a gene: 5. CDR1 is MGHRA, CDR2 YSYEKL, per germline. The CDR3 length is 16 residues.

The J gene is TRBJ1-2, the V gene TRBV20-1; D possibly corresponds to TRBD1 (5 bases). CDR3 length: 11 residues. V was cut by 7 bases and J by 3 bases, with 9 bases left in between. Germline CDR1 DFQATT, CDR2 SNEGSKA (reference sequence). CDR3 sequence (DNA): TGCAGTGGAGCAGGGTACTATGGCTACACCTTC. Amino acid sequence: CSGAGYYGYTF.